This T cell receptor (beta chain) was obtained from a study of cytomegalovirus exposure and HLA in healthy donors. For the study at large: An early release of data contained roughly 90 million unique TCRs, which came from HLA-typed donors.

Overall study findings and caveats: Some V segments, including TRBV6-2 and TRBV6-3, were excluded as indistinguishable.

The CDR3 runs 14 residues. V lost 5 bases and J lost 6, with 13 bases in between. CDR1 LNHDA and CDR2 SQIVND come from the germline V gene (reference sequence). PCR amplification relied on 60 Vbeta primers (plus 13 Jbeta primers). In the original processing: In a later analysis, around 10 million of some 80 million unique beta chains occurred in at least two donors. The assay was immunoSEQ multiplex PCR, and TCRdb's table has in-frame clones only and misses some. V, J and clone size reflect that table, while D and trimming were determined from the DNA. The sample consists of around 100,000 clones, 80% to 90% of them appearing once. Points on this clone: Its matching antigen is unknown.

The sample taken for sequencing was PBMCs. The sequence was obtained from a young man in good health and CMV-seropositive. V usage is TRBV19 and J usage is TRBJ2-2; weak D call: TRBD2 (5 bases). CDR3 sequence (DNA): TGTGCCAGTAGTTCCCTCCTGGGAGCCGGGGAGCTGTTTTTT. Protein product: CASSSLLGAGELFF.